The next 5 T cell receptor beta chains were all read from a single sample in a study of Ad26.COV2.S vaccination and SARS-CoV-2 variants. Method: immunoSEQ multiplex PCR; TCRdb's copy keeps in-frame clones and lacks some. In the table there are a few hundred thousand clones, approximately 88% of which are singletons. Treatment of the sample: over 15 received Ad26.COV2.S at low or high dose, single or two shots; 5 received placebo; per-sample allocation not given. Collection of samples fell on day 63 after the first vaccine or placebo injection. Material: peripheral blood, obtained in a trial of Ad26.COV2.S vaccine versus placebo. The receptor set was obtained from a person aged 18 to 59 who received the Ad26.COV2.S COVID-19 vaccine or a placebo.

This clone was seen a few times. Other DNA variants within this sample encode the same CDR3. The CDR3 spells CASSEQGNSPLHF. CDR3 coding DNA: TGTGCCAGCAGTGAACAGGGAAATTCACCCCTCCACTTT. The chain recombines TRBV6-4 with TRBJ1-6, with D perhaps matching TRBD1 (6 bases). CDR3 length: 13 amino acids. CDR1 and CDR2 (germline): MRHNA, SNTAGT. V was trimmed by 3 bases and J by 7 bases, leaving 7 bases between them.

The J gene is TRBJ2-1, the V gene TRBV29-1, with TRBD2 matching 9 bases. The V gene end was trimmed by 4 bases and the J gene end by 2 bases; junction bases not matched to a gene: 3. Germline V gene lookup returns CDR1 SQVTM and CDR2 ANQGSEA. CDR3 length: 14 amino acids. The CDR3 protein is CSVGLAVTYNEQFF. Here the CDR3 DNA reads TGCAGCGTTGGACTAGCGGTGACCTACAATGAGCAGTTCTTC.

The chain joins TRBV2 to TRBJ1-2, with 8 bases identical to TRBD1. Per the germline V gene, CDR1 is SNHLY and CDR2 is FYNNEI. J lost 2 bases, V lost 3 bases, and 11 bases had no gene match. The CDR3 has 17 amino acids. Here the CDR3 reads CASSDLDRASQNYGYTF. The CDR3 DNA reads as TGTGCCAGCAGTGATTTGGACAGGGCCTCTCAAAACTATGGCTACACCTTC. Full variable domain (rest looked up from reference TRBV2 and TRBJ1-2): EPEVTQTPSHQVTQMGQEVILRCVPISNHLYFYWYRQILGQKVEFLVSFYNNEISEKSEIFDDQFSVERPDGSNFTLKIRSTKLEDSAMYFCASSDLDRASQNYGYTFGSGTRLTVV.

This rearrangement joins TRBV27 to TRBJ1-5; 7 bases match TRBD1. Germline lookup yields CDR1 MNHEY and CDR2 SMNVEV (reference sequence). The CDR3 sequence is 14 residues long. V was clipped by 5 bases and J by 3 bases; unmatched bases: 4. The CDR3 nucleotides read TGTGCCAGCAGTCCAGACAGGGCCAATCAGCCCCAGCATTTT. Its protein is CASSPDRANQPQHF.

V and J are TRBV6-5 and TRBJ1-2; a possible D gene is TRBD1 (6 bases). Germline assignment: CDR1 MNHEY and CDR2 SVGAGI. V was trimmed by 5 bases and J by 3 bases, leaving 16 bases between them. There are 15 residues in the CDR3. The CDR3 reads CASSQFTGTHYGYTF. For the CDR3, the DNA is TGTGCCAGCAGTCAATTTACCGGGACACACTATGGCTACACCTTC.